One sample yielded the 29 T cell receptor beta chains listed below, sequenced in a study of glioma-infiltrating T cells. The iRepertoire nested amplicon-rescue multiplex PCR amplified TCR alpha and beta CDR3s from RNA. TCRdb itself ran the multiplex PCR reads through MiXCR, one entry per CDR3 protein. The sample lists approximately 400,000 distinct CDR3 sequences, around 38% occurring once. What was sequenced was glioma tissue, nonneoplastic brain tissue, or PBMCs (not recorded which). Receptors were obtained from a human donor with low-grade glioma or glioblastoma, undergoing nonglioma brain surgery, or in good health (not recorded which).

The CDR3 protein is CASSLRGYKDTQYF. As DNA, the CDR3 is TGTGCCAGCAGCTTAAGAGGGTACAAAGATACGCAGTATTTT. V is TRBV7-2 and J is TRBJ2-3, with D possibly being TRBD2 (5 bases). The CDR3 has 14 amino acids. The V gene lost 2 bases and the J gene lost 5 bases, with 11 bases spanning the gap. Germline lookup yields CDR1 SGHTA and CDR2 FQGNSA.

Remarks on this clonotype: This may be a read error: a much more frequent sequence differs by one nucleotide. The chain combines TRBV10-3 with TRBJ2-3; D unresolved. The germline gives CDR1 ENHRY, CDR2 SYGVKD. This CDR3 comprises 15 residues. Trimming took off 6 bases at V and 3 bases at J, with 16 bases between the two ends. This CDR3 reads CAISRRNPSTDTQYF. CDR3 coding DNA: TGTGCCATCAGCCGGCGGAATCCTTCGACAGATACGCAGTATTTT.

This clonotype was recorded at least ten times. The gene calls are TRBV20-1 and TRBJ2-7; 9 bases are a match to TRBD2. CDR3 length: 13 amino acids. Germline values: CDR1 DFQATT, CDR2 SNEGSKA (reference sequence). Trimming took 6 bases from V and 7 from J; bases not matched to a gene: 10. The DNA of the CDR3 is TGCAGTGCGACCGGACTAGCGTCGAGGGAGCAGTACTTC. This translates into CSATGLASREQYF.

The chain recombines TRBV2 with TRBJ2-5; no firm D call. Germline CDR1 SNHLY, CDR2 FYNNEI. Trimming stripped 6 bases from V and 1 base from J, with 12 bases between. This CDR3 contains 14 residues. DNA for the CDR3: TGTGCCAGCAGCCAACTGAGGATCCAAGAGACCCAGTACTTC. This encodes CASSQLRIQETQYF. The entire variable domain, with the rest obtained from reference TRBV2 and TRBJ2-5, is as follows: EPEVTQTPSHQVTQMGQEVILRCVPISNHLYFYWYRQILGQKVEFLVSFYNNEISEKSEIFDDQFSVERPDGSNFTLKIRSTKLEDSAMYFCASSQLRIQETQYFGPGTRLLVL.

The chain links TRBV5-4 to TRBJ2-1; unclear D gene. CDR3 length: 15 residues. Trimming took off 3 bases at V and 2 bases at J, with 12 bases between the two ends. The V gene's germline CDR1 is SGHNT and CDR2 YYREEE (reference sequence). For the CDR3, the DNA is TGTGCCAGCAGCTCGGTAGGCCCCACCTACAATGAGCAGTTCTTC. Translated, it gives CASSSVGPTYNEQFF.

In nucleotides, the CDR3 is TGTGCCAGCAGCGCCGGGGGGCTAGCGGACTACGAGCAGTACTTC. This encodes CASSAGGLADYEQYF. This sequence joins TRBV6-6 and TRBJ2-7, with TRBD2 as a possible D gene (7 bases). This CDR3 contains 15 residues. Trimming shortened V by 6 bases and J by 3 bases, and 18 bases separated the two germline ends. Germline CDR1 and CDR2: MNHNY and SVGAGI (reference sequence).

In the case of this clonotype: A junction boundary mismatches the germline segment, possibly from a read error. The rearrangement links TRBV20-1 to TRBJ2-2; D is perhaps TRBD2 (6 bases). The CDR3 has 14 residues. Germline values: CDR1 DFQATT, CDR2 SNEGSKA (reference sequence). This CDR3 is CSAAFRLVPGDLFF. CDR3 DNA sequence: TGCAGTGCTGCATTTAGACTAGTCCCCGGGGACCTGTTTTTT.

This clonotype was observed many times. The chain couples TRBV28 to TRBJ2-3; D is unresolved. Trimming stripped 4 bases from V and 1 base from J, with 9 bases between. The V gene's germline CDR1 is MDHEN and CDR2 SYDVKM. This CDR3 spans 14 amino acids. The CDR3 is CASSSLSRTDTQYF. CDR3 nucleotides: TGTGCCAGCAGTTCCTTGAGTCGCACAGATACGCAGTATTTT.

This rearrangement joins TRBV4-2 to TRBJ2-1; weak D call: TRBD2 (5 bases). Germline values: CDR1 LGHNA, CDR2 YNFKEQ. The CDR3 runs to 16 residues. V shed 1 base and J shed 9 bases, with 19 bases lying between them. The CDR3 region has the DNA TGTGCCAGCAGCCAAGTCCTAGCTCAACCGATGGGTGAGCAGTTCTTC. Amino acids: CASSQVLAQPMGEQFF.

The chain links TRBV20-1 to TRBJ2-7; tentatively, D is TRBD1 (5 bases). Germline CDR1 reads DFQATT; CDR2 reads SNEGSKA (reference sequence). This CDR3 region has 13 residues. The V and J ends lost 1 base and 9 bases respectively, with 16 bases between them. CDR3 region: CSARGTPSNGQYF. CDR3 sequence (DNA): TGCAGTGCTAGAGGGACACCTTCCAACGGGCAGTACTTC.

This chain joins TRBV7-2 and TRBJ1-4, with D tentatively TRBD1 (5 bases). The CDR3 totals 16 residues. The germline gives CDR1 SGHTA, CDR2 FQGNSA. Between the trimmed V and J ends, which lost 4 bases and 8 bases, there was a span of 20 bases. The CDR3 sequence: CASSSQWGTVGEKLFF. CDR3 DNA: TGTGCCAGCAGCTCCCAATGGGGGACGGTTGGAGAAAAACTGTTTTTT.

This clonotype was counted between two and nine times. The V gene is TRBV4-1, the J gene TRBJ2-1, with TRBD2 identical over 9 bases. The CDR3 length is 17 residues. J gave up 1 base and V 2 bases, and 6 bases lay outside the gene matches. CDR1 and CDR2 (germline): MGHRA, YSYEKL. The CDR3: CASSQSWREGSYNEQFF. The CDR3 DNA is TGCGCCAGCAGCCAATCTTGGCGGGAGGGGTCCTACAATGAGCAGTTCTTC.

A word on this clonotype: This may be a read error, as it is one base from a much larger clone. This chain links TRBV27 with TRBJ1-1; TRBD1 matches 10 bases. The CDR3 is 18 amino acids. Looked up from germline, CDR1 is MNHEY and CDR2 is SMNVEV (reference sequence). After removal of 1 base from V and 1 base from J, the junction contained 9 bases not matched to a gene. CDR3 residues: CASSLWYGQGVANTEAFF. CDR3 nucleotides: TGTGCCAGCAGTTTATGGTATGGACAGGGGGTCGCGAACACTGAAGCTTTCTTT.

The V gene is TRBV7-2, the J gene TRBJ2-5; tentatively, D is TRBD2 (5 bases). Between the trimmed V and J ends, which lost 8 bases and 0 bases, there was a span of 19 bases. This CDR3 is 16 amino acids long. Germline CDR1 is SGHTA and CDR2 is FQGNSA. In nucleotides, the CDR3 is TGTGCCAGCGGCCTAGTCAGCGGACGCAACCAAGAGACCCAGTACTTC. This encodes CASGLVSGRNQETQYF.

There are a few counts of this clonotype. The V gene is TRBV28, the J gene TRBJ1-5, with D perhaps TRBD1 (6 bases). Germline CDR1 MDHEN, CDR2 SYDVKM. CDR3 length: 18 residues. V was trimmed by 1 base and J by 0 bases, leaving 16 bases between them. CDR3 in amino acids: CASSLFHTNRDSNQPQHF. CDR3 coding DNA: TGTGCCAGCAGTTTATTCCACACTAACAGGGATAGCAATCAGCCCCAGCATTTT. The full variable domain, rest sourced from reference TRBV28 and TRBJ1-5, is DVKVTQSSRYLVKRTGEKVFLECVQDMDHENMFWYRQDPGLGLRLIYFSYDVKMKEKGDIPEGYSVSREKKERFSLILESASTNQTSMYLCASSLFHTNRDSNQPQHFGDGTRLSIL.

Concerning this clonotype itself: Given a much more abundant clone one base away, this may be a read error. The V and J genes are TRBV6-6 and TRBJ1-5, with a tentative D call TRBD1 (5 bases). The V end was cut by 5 bases, the J end by 1 base, with 9 bases between. Per the germline V gene, CDR1 is MNHNY and CDR2 is SVGAGI (reference sequence). This CDR3 spans 14 amino acids. Written as DNA, the CDR3 is TGTGCCAGCAGTGGCAGGGCGAGCAATCAGCCCCAGCATTTT. It yields the protein CASSGRASNQPQHF.

This clonotype was seen at least ten times. The gene calls are TRBV7-2 and TRBJ2-2; D gene unclear. Trimming shortened V by 5 bases and J by 7 bases, and 14 bases separated the two germline ends. This CDR3 is 14 amino acids long. Germline CDR1 SGHTA, CDR2 FQGNSA. This chain's CDR3 is CASSRQAGDGELFF. The CDR3 DNA reads TGTGCCAGCAGCCGCCAGGCAGGCGACGGGGAGCTGTTTTTT.

This clonotype was seen a handful of times. The genes are TRBV2 and TRBJ1-5; D gene ambiguous. Germline CDR1 and CDR2: SNHLY and FYNNEI. The germline V and J ends were trimmed by 2 bases and 4 bases, with 12 bases remaining between them. The length of the CDR3 is 15 residues. The CDR3 DNA reads as TGTGCCAGCAGTGAAAGGCAGCACTCTAATCAGCCCCAGCATTTT. Translating it yields CASSERQHSNQPQHF.

The chain links TRBV7-3 to TRBJ2-1; 7 positions agree with TRBD2. J gave up 7 bases and V 5 bases, and 11 bases lay outside the gene matches. This CDR3 is 15 amino acids long. Germline CDR1 and CDR2: SGHTA and FQGTGA. The CDR3 region has the DNA TGTGCCAGCAGCCTGATGGGGGGGGTTAGGAATGAGCAGTTCTTC. It yields the protein CASSLMGGVRNEQFF.

The sample holds a few counts of this clonotype. The chain links TRBV5-1 to TRBJ2-7; 10 bases are shared with TRBD2. V lost 2 bases and J lost 5; bases outside the gene matches: 7. The CDR3 spans 15 residues. From germline, CDR1 is SGHRS and CDR2 YFSETQ. The CDR3 region has the DNA TGCGCCAGCAGCTTCAGCGGGAGGGCCGGTGACGAGCAGTACTTC. Protein product: CASSFSGRAGDEQYF.

This clonotype appeared many times. J is TRBJ2-3 and V is TRBV28; possibly TRBD2 for D (5 bases). With 5 bases removed from V and 3 bases from J, the gap between germline ends came to 15 bases. Germline CDR1 and CDR2: MDHEN and SYDVKM. CDR3 length equals 15 residues. The CDR3 region is CASSQNPGKTDTQYF. The CDR3 DNA follows: TGTGCCAGCAGTCAGAATCCGGGAAAGACAGATACGCAGTATTTT.

Details on this clonotype: This may stem from a read error, because a much larger clone lies one nucleotide away. This chain uses TRBV7-2 with TRBJ2-1; D uncertain. The DNA matches TRBJ2-7 better at its end, which makes the J call doubtful. In germline, CDR1 is SGHTA, CDR2 FQGNSA. This CDR3 region has 17 residues. The CDR3, as DNA: TGTGCCAGCAGCTTAGAGCAGAGTGGGCGCAACAACGGTGAGCAGTACTTC. It codes for CASSLEQSGRNNGEQYF.

The chain uses TRBV27 and TRBJ1-2; a weak D match, TRBD1 (6 bases). Germline assignment: CDR1 MNHEY and CDR2 SMNVEV (reference sequence). CDR3 length equals 13 residues. Trimming took off 8 bases at V and 8 bases at J, with 18 bases between the two ends. CDR3: CASGVWGAGGYTF. DNA of the CDR3: TGTGCCAGCGGGGTCTGGGGGGCGGGCGGCTACACCTTC.

As for this clonotype: A read error is possible here, since a much larger clone lies one base away. The chain combines TRBV4-2 with TRBJ2-1; either TRBD1 or TRBD2 may fit D (5 bases each). Germline values: CDR1 LGHNA, CDR2 YNFKEQ. CDR3 length equals 14 residues. CDR3 bases: TGTACCAGCAGCCAAAGAGGGGTGGGCAATGAGCAGTTCTTC. Its protein is CTSSQRGVGNEQFF.

The chain combines TRBV24-1 with TRBJ1-2, with D possibly TRBD1 on 5 matching bases. The CDR3 covers 13 residues. Deletions cut 2 bases from V and 6 bases from J, with 9 bases between. CDR1 KGHDR and CDR2 SFDVKD come from the germline V gene. The CDR3 spells CATSDSGQNGYTF. DNA of the CDR3: TGTGCCACCAGTGATTCCGGACAAAATGGCTACACCTTC.

In its sample, this clonotype was seen a few times. This sequence joins TRBV6-2 or TRBV6-3 and TRBJ2-7; either TRBD1 or TRBD2 may fit D (7 bases each). The ends were cut back, 5 bases at V and 3 bases at J, with 23 bases in the middle. CDR1 and CDR2 (germline): MNHEY, SVGEGT. The CDR3 is 17 residues long. CDR3 amino acids: CASSKVRGAGGLYEQYF. The CDR3 nucleotides read TGTGCCAGCAGTAAAGTTCGGGGGGCAGGGGGGCTCTACGAGCAGTACTTC.

The V call is TRBV6-6, the J call TRBJ1-3; D is uncertain. The CDR3 covers 13 residues. Germline values: CDR1 MNHNY, CDR2 SVGAGI (reference sequence). Trimming took off 2 bases at V and 4 bases at J, with 6 bases between the two ends. The CDR3 DNA sequence: TGTGCCAGCAGTTACAGGGCGGGAAACACCATATATTTT. Its protein product is CASSYRAGNTIYF.

The chain is built from TRBV28 and TRBJ2-5, with a weak D call TRBD2 (5 bases). V lost 8 bases and J lost 5, with 24 bases in between. The germline V gene has CDR1 MDHEN and CDR2 SYDVKM. The CDR3 sequence is 16 residues long. The CDR3 bases are TGTGCCAGCGGTGAGGATGGTGGGAGAGGTGTGGAGACCCAGTACTTC. This sequence encodes CASGEDGGRGVETQYF. Together with reference TRBV28 and TRBJ2-5, the CDR3 gives the full variable domain: DVKVTQSSRYLVKRTGEKVFLECVQDMDHENMFWYRQDPGLGLRLIYFSYDVKMKEKGDIPEGYSVSREKKERFSLILESASTNQTSMYLCASGEDGGRGVETQYFGPGTRLLVL.

Of note for this clonotype: A read error may account for a junction end that differs from germline. The chain carries TRBV7-9 and TRBJ2-7; D perhaps matches TRBD2 (5 bases). CDR1 and CDR2 from the germline V gene are SEHNR and FQNEAQ (reference sequence). This CDR3 is 15 amino acids long. This CDR3 reads CASSPYRGLNYERYF. For the CDR3, the DNA is TGTGCCAGCAGCCCATACCGGGGTCTGAACTACGAGCGGTACTTC.